This TCR beta chain was recorded in a study of neurological immune-mediated disorders. The table lists this clonotype with many counts. The V and J ends lost 8 bases and 6 bases, in that order; junction bases with no gene match: 9. Germline CDR1 is SQVTM and CDR2 is ANQGSEA. CDR3 size: 14 residues. TCRdb analysed the 5' RACE reads with MiXCR anew, one entry per CDR3 protein. In the table there are about 74,000 distinct CDR3 sequences, roughly 5% of which are singletons. The clonotype comes from a man aged 18-30 years with multiple sclerosis. This sequence joins TRBV29-1 and TRBJ2-3, with 12 bases that match TRBD2. Sequencing was done on a sample of PBMCs. CDR3 sequence reads: CSTASGGAVDTQYF. The CDR3 DNA reads as TGCAGCACGGCTAGCGGGGGGGCAGTGGATACGCAGTATTTT.